Here is one T cell receptor (beta chain) with its context. Its target antigen remains unknown. There are no base qualities to consult, and no much larger clone falls within one base. Each donor gave one peripheral blood draw, averaging approximately 120 mL, which was collected into heparinised tubes. Using a panel that included CD45RO, CCR7, CD25, CD127, CD95 and CD27, naive, central memory, regulatory and stem cell-like memory CD4+ T cells were sorted on a BD FACSAria II. All sorted populations exceeded 95% purity. Right away, PBMCs were isolated by Lymphoprep density gradient centrifugation and were stained directly, with no culture step. So that batch effects would be minimized, each experiment stained and sorted samples in pairs, pairing one healthy donor with one patient. The data were obtained in a study of beta chain features in type 1 diabetes (dated by TCRdb to the late 2010s). Regarding the research as a whole: No differences in mean age, gender distribution, total cell number or subset yield were found between patients and healthy donors. A total of 85 million to 110 million sorted cells were examined across all samples, and RNA yield correlated strongly with the number of cells per subset. The study compared the TCRB repertoires of sorted circulating CD4+ T cell subsets in recently diagnosed type 1 diabetes patients with those in matched healthy donors. Regulatory and stem cell-like memory subsets were obtained from only 8 patients and about 8 healthy donors, while naive and central memory subsets were obtained from all 30 or so donors. Summary of the overall study and its limitations: Naive, central memory and regulatory TCRB repertoires appeared to be more alike among patients than among healthy donors. Fewer insertions and more nucleotide deletions at VDJ recombination sites were observed in patients with type 1 diabetes, implying thymic rearrangement abnormalities. Because small numbers of individuals were included in the HLA sub-analyses, any influence of HLA type on TCRB rearrangement was left unresolved. Sequencing cDNA rather than genomic DNA could over-represent highly expressing activated cells, although activation and CD3 levels did not differ between groups. In all four CD4+ subsets, TCRB CDR3 length was moderately but significantly shorter in type 1 diabetes patients. Shorter templates might have been favored by PCR, but patient and control samples were amplified and corrected together, so both groups would have been affected equally by any skew.

The entire isolated RNA was reverse transcribed using the High Capacity cDNA Reverse Transcription Kit, and thus expressed TCRB transcripts were sequenced. Naive, central memory and regulatory T cell samples underwent deep immunoSEQ sequencing, averaging about 3.57 million total reads per sample. Sorted cells were lysed in RLT buffer and RNA was extracted with DNase-treated RNeasy Micro or Mini kits, depending on cell number. To prevent cross-contamination, every cell subset was processed on its own, while patient and healthy donor samples were processed together. Using the immunoSEQ multiplex PCR, TCRB sequences were amplified from cDNA into 87-bp fragments spanning the CDR3 region. The amplicons were sequenced using the Illumina HiSeq platform. On the study's bioinformatics: Synthetic template baselines were used to correct PCR bias computationally, reads within Hamming distance 2 were collapsed together, and singletons that could not be merged were discarded. Reads were aligned against IMGT so that V, D and J genes, CDR3 length and insertions or deletions at six rearrangement sites could be assigned. Within each subset, clonotype counts were normalized to the number of sorted cells before true diversity and Gini coefficients were calculated with the tcR R package. Repertoire sharing was quantified using the overlap coefficient calculated on TCRB nucleotide sequences. As a proxy for the pre-selection repertoire, out-of-frame TCRB sequences from naive cells were analyzed. TCRdb's version of the immuneACCESS table is confined to in-frame rearrangements and falls short of the full clone set. An unresolved V gene accounts for under half of the shortfall where checked; the remainder is of unknown origin. For V, J and clone size, that table is used; D and trimming come from the DNA. The sample includes a few hundred thousand clones, with roughly 12% observed a single time. Clones ranked in the top ten supply roughly 0.017% of the sample.

V sheds 5 bases and J sheds 4 bases, leaving 14 bases between their ends. From the cysteine through the phenylalanine, the CDR3 covers 14 amino acids. Only CDR3 DNA is held: 42 bases, read in frame from base 1. Sequences SGHTA (CDR1) and FQGNSA (CDR2) are obtained from the germline V gene. The sample taken for sequencing was naive CD4+ T cells from blood. The cell subset or site label for this specimen denotes: true naive CD4+ T cells. In this chain, TRBV7-2 is recombined with TRBJ2-5; the D gene is perhaps TRBD1, from 5 matching bases. The source is a man aged 18 to 29 in good health. The bases are TGTGCCAGCAGCACCCAAAGCCAGGGAGAGACCCAGTACTTC. It is translated as CASSTQSQGETQYF. The CDR3 plus the reference TRBV7-2 and TRBJ2-5 genes for the other parts give the full variable domain: GAGVSQSPSNKVTEKGKDVELRCDPISGHTALYWYRQSLGQGLEFLIYFQGNSAPDKSGLPSDRFSAERTGGSVSTLTIQRTQQEDSAVYLCASSTQSQGETQYFGPGTRLLVL.